Below, 20 T cell receptor beta chains from the same sample are listed, as sequenced in a study of vaccination and CD4 T cells after COVID-19. Specified treatment: roughly 11-day PBMC culture with coronavirus spike peptide pools or control peptides (ViraFEST assay). These receptors have no known antigen. The Oncomine TCR Beta short-read assay generated sequence data from the DNA of cultured CD4+ T cells. TCRdb ran MiXCR on the PCR reads and lists one entry per CDR3 protein. The sample lists around 25,000 distinct CDR3 sequences, roughly 42% occurring once. The source material was CD4+ T cells from blood, cultured in vitro. The origin of the receptors is a human donor who had recovered from COVID-19.

The J gene is TRBJ2-7, the V gene TRBV19, with 10 bases lining up with TRBD1. In germline, CDR1 is LNHDA, CDR2 SQIVND (reference sequence). V lost 3 bases, J lost 2 bases, and 16 bases stayed unmatched. The CDR3 is 19 residues long. The chain's CDR3 is CASSMARAGQGKGAYEQYF. CDR3 nucleotide sequence: TGTGCCAGTAGTATGGCCCGTGCGGGACAGGGGAAGGGGGCCTACGAGCAGTACTTC.

The V and J genes are TRBV28 and TRBJ1-5, with 9 bases aligning to TRBD1. Germline V gives CDR1 MDHEN, CDR2 SYDVKM. V lost 4 bases and J lost 6; bases outside the gene matches: 4. This CDR3 has 14 amino acids. DNA of the CDR3: TGTGCCAGCAGTTCCGGGACAGGGAGTCAGCCCCAGCATTTT. Amino acid sequence: CASSSGTGSQPQHF.

J is TRBJ1-6 and V is TRBV19; a possible D gene is TRBD1 (5 bases). There are 15 residues in the CDR3. Between the trimmed V and J ends, which lost 6 bases and 4 bases, there was a span of 13 bases. CDR1 is LNHDA, CDR2 SQIVND, per germline (reference sequence). CDR3 sequence: CASRSGTEYNSPLHF. The CDR3 nucleotides are TGTGCCAGTAGGTCTGGGACGGAATATAATTCACCCCTCCACTTT.

The chain has TRBV11-2 and TRBJ2-3; TRBD2 matches at 9 bases. Germline values: CDR1 SGHAT, CDR2 FQNNGV. The CDR3 consists of 13 residues. V lost 0 bases to trimming and J lost 9 bases; unmatched junction nucleotides: 1. The CDR3 DNA is TGTGCCAGCAGCTTAGAGGCGGGGGGGACGCAGTATTTT. Protein product: CASSLEAGGTQYF.

The chain employs TRBV6-2 or TRBV6-3 and TRBJ2-3; 10 positions agree with TRBD2. The J segment lost 4 bases and the V segment lost 1 base, leaving 5 bases of the junction unmatched. CDR1 and CDR2 from the germline V gene are MNHEY and SVGEGT. The CDR3 loop spans 16 amino acids. DNA of the CDR3: TGTGCCAGCAGTTACTTAGCGGGGGGCGTGGCAGATACGCAGTATTTT. Encoded protein: CASSYLAGGVADTQYF.

J is TRBJ1-6 and V is TRBV7-8; 8 positions agree with TRBD1. V lost 7 bases, J lost 1 base, and 6 bases stayed unmatched. Germline V lookup: CDR1 SGHVS, CDR2 FQNEAQ. This CDR3 comprises 16 residues. The CDR3 coding sequence is TGTGCCAGCACACAGGGGGTTGCGTCCTATAATTCACCCCTCCACTTT. Protein product: CASTQGVASYNSPLHF.

The V call is TRBV24-1, the J call TRBJ1-1, with D possibly being TRBD1 (6 bases). Germline lookup yields CDR1 KGHDR and CDR2 SFDVKD. The V end lost 3 bases, the J end lost 1 base, and 11 bases lay between the germline ends. CDR3 size: 15 residues. The CDR3 here is CATSDPTTGNTEAFF. In DNA, the CDR3 is TGTGCCACCAGTGATCCTACGACAGGGAACACTGAAGCTTTCTTT.

The V gene is TRBV24-1, the J gene TRBJ2-7, with 9 bases identical to TRBD1. The ends lost 4 bases at V and 0 bases at J; junction bases unmatched: 3. Germline assignment: CDR1 KGHDR and CDR2 SFDVKD. CDR3 length: 15 amino acids. The CDR3 nucleotides read TGTGCCACCAGTGAGTCGGGACAGGGCTCCTACGAGCAGTACTTC. The encoded protein is CATSESGQGSYEQYF.

CDR3 amino acids: CASSLFGRGGGQPQHF. The CDR3 DNA sequence: TGTGCCAGCAGTTTATTCGGGCGCGGGGGAGGGCAGCCCCAGCATTTT. The chain recombines TRBV27 with TRBJ1-5; a weak D match, TRBD1 (5 bases). The germline V gene encodes CDR1 MNHEY and CDR2 SMNVEV (reference sequence). V was shortened by 1 base and J by 7 bases, with 17 bases between the two germline ends. This CDR3 has 16 amino acids.

V usage is TRBV20-1 and J usage is TRBJ1-5; D gene uncertain. V gave up 6 bases and J gave up 5 bases, with 8 bases separating them. This CDR3 contains 11 residues. Germline CDR1 reads DFQATT; CDR2 reads SNEGSKA (reference sequence). CDR3 DNA: TGCAGTGCCCTATCGGATCAGCCCCAGCATTTT. The encoded protein is CSALSDQPQHF.

V is TRBV28 and J is TRBJ1-2; D ambiguous. Germline V gene sequence: CDR1 MDHEN, CDR2 SYDVKM. The CDR3 length is 15 residues. Trimming shortened V by 6 bases and J by 8 bases, and 22 bases separated the two germline ends. The CDR3 region is CASSETKRLLGGYTF. In nucleotides, the CDR3 is TGTGCCAGCAGCGAGACGAAGAGGCTTCTTGGAGGCTACACCTTC.

CDR3 nucleotides: TGTGCCACCCTCGACAGGGGAAGGTACGAGCAGTACTTC. Translating gives CATLDRGRYEQYF. This chain joins TRBV28 and TRBJ2-7; 8 nucleotides align to TRBD1. V shed 10 bases, J shed 4 bases, and the junction held 9 bases outside the gene matches. This CDR3 has 13 residues. CDR1 and CDR2 (germline): MDHEN, SYDVKM.

This clonotype was counted between two and nine times. The gene calls are TRBV20-1 and TRBJ1-2, with 7 bases that match TRBD1. The V gene end was trimmed by 2 bases and the J gene end by 3 bases; junction bases not matched to a gene: 6. The germline CDR1 and CDR2 sequences are DFQATT and SNEGSKA (reference sequence). The CDR3 length is 14 residues. The CDR3 region has the DNA TGCAGTGCTAGACAACTGACAGGGCACTATGGCTACACCTTC. Translation gives CSARQLTGHYGYTF.

The CDR3: CSVGVYRGLKGYNEQFF. CDR3 nucleotides: TGCAGCGTGGGGGTTTACAGGGGGCTAAAAGGCTACAATGAGCAGTTCTTC. The chain links TRBV29-1 to TRBJ2-1; 9 bases agree with TRBD1. Germline V gives CDR1 SQVTM, CDR2 ANQGSEA. J gave up 3 bases and V 6 bases, and 15 bases lay outside the gene matches. This CDR3 spans 17 amino acids.

This chain links TRBV6-2 or TRBV6-3 with TRBJ2-7; 8 bases match TRBD1. CDR1 MNHEY and CDR2 SVGEGT come from the germline V gene. This CDR3 spans 12 amino acids. Trimming cost V 8 bases and J 4 bases; bases outside gene matches: 4. CDR3: CASGDRLYEQYF. CDR3 nucleotide sequence: TGTGCCAGCGGGGACAGGCTGTACGAGCAGTACTTC.

This rearrangement joins TRBV20-1 to TRBJ2-2; unclear D gene. Trimming took off 6 bases at V and 3 bases at J, with 11 bases between the two ends. The CDR3 is made up of 13 amino acids. Germline V gives CDR1 DFQATT, CDR2 SNEGSKA (reference sequence). This CDR3 is CSAGFLDTGELFF. The DNA of the CDR3 is TGCAGTGCGGGGTTTTTGGACACCGGGGAGCTGTTTTTT.

This clonotype was picked up a small number of times. The genes are TRBV19 and TRBJ2-5; 9 bases align to TRBD1. With V trimmed by 6 bases and J by 2 bases, 1 base remained unmatched. CDR1 and CDR2 (germline): LNHDA, SQIVND (reference sequence). This CDR3 comprises 13 residues. The CDR3 nucleotides read TGTGCCAGTAGGGGACAGGGACAAGAGACCCAGTACTTC. Translated, it gives CASRGQGQETQYF.

J is TRBJ1-1 and V is TRBV6-4; perhaps TRBD1 as D (6 bases). This CDR3 is 14 amino acids long. V lost 4 bases and J lost 5, with 14 bases in between. CDR1 is MRHNA, CDR2 SNTAGT, per germline. Here the CDR3 reads CASSADRTSTEAFF. CDR3 DNA: TGTGCCAGCAGTGCCGACAGGACCAGTACTGAAGCTTTCTTT.

V is TRBV5-1 and J is TRBJ2-1; 8 nucleotides agree with TRBD1. V gave up 0 bases and J gave up 5 bases; unmatched junction bases: 4. Germline-derived CDR1 and CDR2 are SGHRS and YFSETQ. This CDR3 spans 15 amino acids. DNA of the CDR3: TGCGCCAGCAGCTTGGCTTCAGGGGGCCACAATGAGCAGTTCTTC. It is translated as CASSLASGGHNEQFF.

The chain combines TRBV6-2 or TRBV6-3 with TRBJ2-1; 7 bases line up with TRBD1. J was trimmed by 15 bases and V by 6 bases; bases with no gene match: 20. This CDR3 has 15 residues. In germline, CDR1 is MNHEY, CDR2 SVGEGT. The CDR3 DNA follows: TGTGCCAGCAGGCCCGAACAGGGGTGGGGGAGAAGCGGGTTCTTC. Its translation is CASRPEQGWGRSGFF.